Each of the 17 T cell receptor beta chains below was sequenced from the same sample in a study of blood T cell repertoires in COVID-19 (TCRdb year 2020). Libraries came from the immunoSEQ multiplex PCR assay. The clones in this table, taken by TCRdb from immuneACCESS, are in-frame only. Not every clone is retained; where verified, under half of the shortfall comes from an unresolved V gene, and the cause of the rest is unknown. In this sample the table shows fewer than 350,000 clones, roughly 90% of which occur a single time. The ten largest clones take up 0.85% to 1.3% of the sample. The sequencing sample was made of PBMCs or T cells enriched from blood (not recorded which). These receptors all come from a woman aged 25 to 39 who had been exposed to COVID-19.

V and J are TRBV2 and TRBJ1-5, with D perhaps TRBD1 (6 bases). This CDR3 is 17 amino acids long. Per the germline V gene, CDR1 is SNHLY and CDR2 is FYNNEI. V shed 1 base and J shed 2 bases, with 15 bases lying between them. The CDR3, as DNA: TGTGCCAGCAGTGAAGAACAGGGTGTCGTGGGCAATCAGCCCCAGCATTTT. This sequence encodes CASSEEQGVVGNQPQHF.

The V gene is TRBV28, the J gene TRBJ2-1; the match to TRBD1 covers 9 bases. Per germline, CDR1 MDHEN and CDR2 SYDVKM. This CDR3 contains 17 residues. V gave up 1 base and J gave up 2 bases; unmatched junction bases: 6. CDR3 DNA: TGTGCCAGCAGTTTATTGCTGGGACAGGGCACCTACAATGAGCAGTTCTTC. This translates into CASSLLLGQGTYNEQFF.

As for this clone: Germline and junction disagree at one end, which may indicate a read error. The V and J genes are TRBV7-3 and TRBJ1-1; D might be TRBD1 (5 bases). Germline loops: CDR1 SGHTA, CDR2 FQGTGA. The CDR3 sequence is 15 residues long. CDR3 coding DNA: TGTGCCAGCAGCTTAGAGGCAGGGCCGAACGCTGAAGCTTTCTTT. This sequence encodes CASSLEAGPNAEAFF.

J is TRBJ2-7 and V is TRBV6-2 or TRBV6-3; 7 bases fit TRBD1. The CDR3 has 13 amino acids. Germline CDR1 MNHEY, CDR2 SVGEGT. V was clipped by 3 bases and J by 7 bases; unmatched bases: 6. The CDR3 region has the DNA TGTGCCAGCAGTTATCACGACAGGGCAGAGCAGTACTTC. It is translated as CASSYHDRAEQYF.

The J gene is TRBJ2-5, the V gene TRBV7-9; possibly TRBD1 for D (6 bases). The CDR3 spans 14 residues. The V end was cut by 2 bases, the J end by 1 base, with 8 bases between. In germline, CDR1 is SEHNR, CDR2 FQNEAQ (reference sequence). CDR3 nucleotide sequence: TGTGCCAGCAGCTTAAGGGACACCCAAGAGACCCAGTACTTC. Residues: CASSLRDTQETQYF.

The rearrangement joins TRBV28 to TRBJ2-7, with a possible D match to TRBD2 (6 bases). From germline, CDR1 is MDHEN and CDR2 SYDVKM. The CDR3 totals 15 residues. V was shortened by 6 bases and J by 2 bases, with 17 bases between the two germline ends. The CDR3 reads CASSSSVPGPYEQYF. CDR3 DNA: TGTGCCAGCAGCTCTAGCGTCCCGGGTCCCTACGAGCAGTACTTC.

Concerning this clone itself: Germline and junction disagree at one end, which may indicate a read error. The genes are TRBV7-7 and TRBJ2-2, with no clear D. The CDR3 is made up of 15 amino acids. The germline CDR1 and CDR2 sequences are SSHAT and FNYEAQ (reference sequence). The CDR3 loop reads CASSLTTPNTGELFF. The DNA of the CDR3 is TGTGCTAGCAGCTTAACGACACCGAACACCGGGGAGCTGTTTTTT.

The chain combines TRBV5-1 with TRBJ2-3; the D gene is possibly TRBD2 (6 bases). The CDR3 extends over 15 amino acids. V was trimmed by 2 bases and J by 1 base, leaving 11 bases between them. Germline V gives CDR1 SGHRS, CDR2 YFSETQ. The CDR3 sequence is CASSFGSSGTDTQYF. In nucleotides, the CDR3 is TGCGCCAGCAGCTTCGGGTCTAGCGGCACAGATACGCAGTATTTT.

CDR3 in amino acids: CASSVGGEQYF. CDR3 bases: TGTGCCAGCAGCGTCGGGGGCGAGCAGTACTTC. The J gene is TRBJ2-7, the V gene TRBV5-4, with D maybe TRBD2 (6 bases). The germline CDR1 and CDR2 sequences are SGHNT and YYREEE (reference sequence). The CDR3 is 11 amino acids. Trimming shortened V by 4 bases and J by 6 bases, and 8 bases separated the two germline ends. The complete variable domain, with remaining parts taken from reference TRBV5-4 and TRBJ2-7, reads ETGVTQSPTHLIKTRGQQVTLRCSSQSGHNTVSWYQQALGQGPQFIFQYYREEENGRGNFPPRFSGLQFPNYSSELNVNALELDDSALYLCASSVGGEQYFGPGTRLTVT.

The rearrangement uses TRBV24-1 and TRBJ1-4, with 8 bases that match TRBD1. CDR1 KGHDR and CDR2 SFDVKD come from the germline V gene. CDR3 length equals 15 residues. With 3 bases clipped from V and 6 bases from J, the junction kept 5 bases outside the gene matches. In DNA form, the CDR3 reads TGTGCCACCAGTGATACCGGACAGGGTTATGAAAAACTGTTTTTT. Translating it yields CATSDTGQGYEKLFF.

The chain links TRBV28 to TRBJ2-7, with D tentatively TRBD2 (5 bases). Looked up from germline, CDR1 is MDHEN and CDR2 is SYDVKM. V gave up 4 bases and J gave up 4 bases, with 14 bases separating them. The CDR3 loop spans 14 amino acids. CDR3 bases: TGTGCCAGCAGTTGGACTGGACCTACTTACGAGCAGTACTTC. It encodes CASSWTGPTYEQYF.

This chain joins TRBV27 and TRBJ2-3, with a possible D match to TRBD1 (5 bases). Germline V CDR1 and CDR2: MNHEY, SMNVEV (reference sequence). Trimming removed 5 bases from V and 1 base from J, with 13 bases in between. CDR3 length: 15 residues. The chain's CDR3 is CASSPLGAGTDTQYF. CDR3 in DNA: TGTGCCAGCAGTCCCCTTGGGGCTGGCACAGATACGCAGTATTTT.

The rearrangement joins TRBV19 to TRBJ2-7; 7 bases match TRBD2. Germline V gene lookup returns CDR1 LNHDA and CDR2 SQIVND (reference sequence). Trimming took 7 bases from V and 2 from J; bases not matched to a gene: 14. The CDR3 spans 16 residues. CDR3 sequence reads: CASTPESAGPTYEQYF. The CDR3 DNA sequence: TGTGCCAGTACCCCTGAATCAGCGGGACCTACCTACGAGCAGTACTTC. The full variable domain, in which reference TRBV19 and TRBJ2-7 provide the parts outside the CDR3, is DGGITQSPKYLFRKEGQNVTLSCEQNLNHDAMYWYRQDPGQGLRLIYYSQIVNDFQKGDIAEGYSVSREKKESFPLTVTSAQKNPTAFYLCASTPESAGPTYEQYFGPGTRLTVT.

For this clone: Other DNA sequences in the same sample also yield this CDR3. CDR3 sequence (DNA): TGTGCCAGCAGTTCCTCTAACTATGGCTACACCTTC. This gives the protein CASSSSNYGYTF. This sequence joins TRBV5-6 and TRBJ1-2; D not certain. The V and J ends lost 5 bases and 0 bases respectively, with 5 bases between them. This CDR3 has 12 amino acids. The germline V gene encodes CDR1 SGHDT and CDR2 YYEEEE.

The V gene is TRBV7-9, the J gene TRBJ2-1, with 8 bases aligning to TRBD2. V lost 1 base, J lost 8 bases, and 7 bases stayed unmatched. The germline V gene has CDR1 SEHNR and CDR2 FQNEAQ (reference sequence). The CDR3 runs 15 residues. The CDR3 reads CASSLGGLGRYEQFF. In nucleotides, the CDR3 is TGTGCCAGCAGCTTAGGGGGACTAGGGCGGTATGAGCAGTTCTTC.

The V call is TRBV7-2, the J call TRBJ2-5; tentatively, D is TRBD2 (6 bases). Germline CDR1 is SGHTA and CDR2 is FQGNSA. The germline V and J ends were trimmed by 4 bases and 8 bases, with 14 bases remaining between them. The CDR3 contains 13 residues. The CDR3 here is CASSSRGTATQYF. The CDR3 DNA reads TGTGCCAGCAGCTCACGGGGGACGGCCACCCAGTACTTC.

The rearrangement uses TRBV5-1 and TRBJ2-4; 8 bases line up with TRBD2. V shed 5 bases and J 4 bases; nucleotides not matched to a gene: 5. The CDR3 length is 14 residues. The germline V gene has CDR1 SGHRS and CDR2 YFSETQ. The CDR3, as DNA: TGCGCCAGCAGTCCCCCGGGAGGGAAAAACATTCAGTACTTC. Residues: CASSPPGGKNIQYF. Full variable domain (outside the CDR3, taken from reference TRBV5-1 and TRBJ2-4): KAGVTQTPRYLIKTRGQQVTLSCSPISGHRSVSWYQQTPGQGLQFLFEYFSETQRNKGNFPGRFSGRQFSNSRSEMNVSTLELGDSALYLCASSPPGGKNIQYFGAGTRLSVL.